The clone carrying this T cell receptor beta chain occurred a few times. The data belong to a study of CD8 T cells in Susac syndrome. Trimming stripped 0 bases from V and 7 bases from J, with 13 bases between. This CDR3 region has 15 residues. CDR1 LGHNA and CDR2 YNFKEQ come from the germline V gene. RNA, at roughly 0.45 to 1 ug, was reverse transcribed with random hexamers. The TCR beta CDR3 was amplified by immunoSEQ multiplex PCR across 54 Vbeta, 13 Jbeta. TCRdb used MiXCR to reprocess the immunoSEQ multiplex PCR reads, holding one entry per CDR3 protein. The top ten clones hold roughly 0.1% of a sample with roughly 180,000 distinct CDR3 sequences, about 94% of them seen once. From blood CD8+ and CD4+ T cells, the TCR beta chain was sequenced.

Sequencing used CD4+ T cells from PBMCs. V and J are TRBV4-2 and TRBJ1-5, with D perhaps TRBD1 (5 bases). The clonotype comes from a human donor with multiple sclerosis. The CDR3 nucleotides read TGTGCCAGCAGCCAAGAAATAGGTCCAGGGCAGCCCCAGCATTTT. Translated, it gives CASSQEIGPGQPQHF.